This T cell receptor (beta chain) is drawn from a study of vaccination and CD4 T cells after COVID-19. On the study more broadly: The convalescent group had six males, four females, seven Caucasians, two Asians, one multiracial. Typically, post-vaccine samples were obtained a median roughly 75 days after dose two, within a range of 14 to 241.

CD4+ T cells that had been cultured provided DNA sequenced with the Oncomine TCR Beta short-read assay. MiXCR, applied by TCRdb to the PCR reads, yields one record per CDR3 protein. The table includes about 14,000 distinct CDR3 sequences, around 48% detected once. Germline values: CDR1 SGHRS, CDR2 YFSETQ. The CDR3 loop spans 16 amino acids. V shed 4 bases and J shed 2 bases, with 19 bases lying between them. With respect to this clonotype: Its antigen is currently unknown.

The treatment denotes: approximately 10-day PBMC culture with coronavirus spike peptide pools or control peptides (ViraFEST assay). TCR sequencing followed the expansion of antigen-specific T cells with peptide pools in ViraFEST. Study results and caveats: Although the median of SARS-CoV-2-reactive clonotypes rose from about 20 to 38, the change was not significant.

The clonotype comes from a human donor who had recovered from COVID-19. Sequenced material: CD4+ T cells from blood, cultured in vitro. This sequence joins TRBV5-1 and TRBJ2-7, with TRBD1 as a possible D gene (8 bases). In DNA, the CDR3 is TGCGCCAGCAGCGGGGGGGGGACAGGAGGGACCTACGAGCAGTACTTC. Protein sequence: CASSGGGTGGTYEQYF.